This T cell receptor (beta chain) emerged from a study of T cells in Graves' hyperthyroidism and ophthalmopathy. Study-wide results and limits: Expanded thyroid clonotypes (above 0.001) were mostly also found in blood.

Graves' hyperthyroidism qualified as stable when ophthalmopathy did not progress within 18 months. A patient was excluded if there was uncontrolled infection, other autoimmune disease, pregnancy or lactation. Regions amplified from RNA transcripts were the TCR beta CDR3 regions. Using the HTBI primer set, a first-round RT-PCR was run on the TCR CDR3. MiXCR was run by TCRdb on the multiplex PCR reads, yielding one entry per CDR3 protein. The repertoire holds over 500,000 distinct CDR3 sequences, 12% to 15% seen once, with about 14% in the top ten. Note on this clonotype: Its antigen remains unidentified.

J lost 4 bases, V lost 1 base, and 4 bases had no gene match. The CDR3 loop spans 16 amino acids. From germline, CDR1 is MGHRA and CDR2 YSYEKL. The sequence came from a middle-aged woman with Graves' hyperthyroidism. The source material was blood. This chain connects TRBV4-1 to TRBJ2-1; 10 nucleotides align to TRBD2. The CDR3 coding sequence is TGCGCCAGCAGCCAAGTGACTAGCGGGCCGTACAATGAGCAGTTCTTC. It codes for CASSQVTSGPYNEQFF.